The 4 T cell receptor beta chains given below trace back to one sample, sequenced in a study of blood T cell repertoires in COVID-19. Assay used: immunoSEQ multiplex PCR; TCRdb lists only in-frame clones, some missing. There are roughly 250,000 clones in the sample; roughly four fifths occur only once, and 15% to 19% lies in the top ten. The sample consisted of peripheral blood. All receptors come from a person between 65 and 79 years old with COVID-19, enrolled during active disease.

The chain links TRBV7-2 to TRBJ2-7, with a weak D call TRBD2 (7 bases). The germline V and J ends were trimmed by 5 bases and 2 bases, with 16 bases remaining between them. Germline CDR1 SGHTA, CDR2 FQGNSA. The CDR3 runs 15 residues. The CDR3 nucleotides are TGTGCCAGCAGCGCTGGGGGGGGGCCTACCTACGAGCAGTACTTC. Translated: CASSAGGGPTYEQYF.

The chain joins TRBV5-1 to TRBJ2-3, with D possibly TRBD2 on 6 matching bases. Trimming removed 0 bases from V and 0 bases from J, with 8 bases in between. The CDR3 is 15 residues long. CDR1 is SGHRS, CDR2 YFSETQ, per germline. The CDR3 DNA sequence: TGCGCCAGCAGCTTGGGCGGGGCCAGCACAGATACGCAGTATTTT. This translates into CASSLGGASTDTQYF.

CDR3 residues: CASSEAGGGEETQYF. DNA of the CDR3: TGTGCCAGCAGTGAAGCAGGGGGCGGGGAGGAGACCCAGTACTTC. The rearrangement joins TRBV6-1 to TRBJ2-5; D might be TRBD1 (7 bases). Deletions cut 0 bases from V and 5 bases from J, with 13 bases between. Germline V gives CDR1 MNHNS, CDR2 SASEGT. The CDR3 covers 15 residues.

The chain combines TRBV4-1 with TRBJ1-1, with D hard to call. Looked up from germline, CDR1 is MGHRA and CDR2 is YSYEKL. This CDR3 is 13 amino acids long. The ends were cut back, 3 bases at V and 4 bases at J, with 9 bases in the middle. Here the CDR3 DNA reads TGCGCCAGCAGCCATCTTTACGGCACTGAAGCTTTCTTT. It codes for CASSHLYGTEAFF.